These T cell receptor beta chains were read from a single sample in a study of T cells after posttransplantation cyclophosphamide. The assay was immunoSEQ multiplex PCR, and TCRdb's table has in-frame clones only and misses some. The sample holds 30,000 to 40,000 clones, and no clone turns up only once. The sequencing sample was made of PBMCs. These receptors all stem from a man aged 50-60 years in good health, CMV-negative, and a related stem cell transplant donor. Each CDR3 is given with its conserved first and last residue. The order of the fields is J gene, CDR3 length, D gene, V gene, CDR3 protein. D genes are given only for firm matches.

J: TRBJ2-2; length: 13; D: .; V: TRBV6-5; CDR3: CASYSRGTGELFF
J: TRBJ1-1; length: 15; D: .; V: TRBV5-4; CDR3: CASSFGAGGYTEAFF
J: TRBJ2-7; length: 14; D: .; V: TRBV7-2; CDR3: CASSLGRGSYEQYF
J: TRBJ1-3; length: 15; D: TRBD1; V: TRBV7-9; CDR3: CASSRGQDSGNTIYF
J: TRBJ2-1; length: 16; D: TRBD2; V: TRBV27; CDR3: CASSLSGVQNWNEQFF
J: .; length: 13; D: .; V: TRBV5-6; CDR3: CASSHSRGYEQYF
J: TRBJ1-2; length: 13; D: TRBD1; V: TRBV5-5; CDR3: CASSGGRGFGYTF
J: TRBJ2-7; length: 15; D: TRBD2; V: TRBV2; CDR3: CASSEIAGDSYEQYF
J: TRBJ2-3; length: 15; D: TRBD1; V: TRBV18; CDR3: CASSPDRARTDTQYF
J: TRBJ1-5; length: 15; D: .; V: TRBV7-8; CDR3: CASSLTRGLGQPQHF
J: TRBJ2-3; length: 14; D: .; V: TRBV5-4; CDR3: CASRFGLSTDTQYF
J: TRBJ2-5; length: 13; D: TRBD2; V: TRBV25-1; CDR3: CASSALAGETQYF
J: TRBJ1-2; length: 11; D: .; V: TRBV7-9; CDR3: CASRQEEPLIF
J: TRBJ2-7; length: 14; D: .; V: TRBV6-9; CDR3: CASKTSLGASEQYF
J: TRBJ1-2; length: 17; D: TRBD1; V: TRBV6-1; CDR3: CASSGTTGRRANYGYTF
J: TRBJ2-5; length: 14; D: TRBD2; V: TRBV14; CDR3: CASSWTSGRETQYF
J: TRBJ2-3; length: 15; D: TRBD1; V: TRBV19; CDR3: CASSMSGRGRDTQYF
J: TRBJ1-3; length: 15; D: .; V: TRBV19; CDR3: CASSNTGFSGNTIYF
J: TRBJ1-1; length: 14; D: TRBD1; V: TRBV6-5; CDR3: CASSLGTASGEAFF
J: TRBJ2-2; length: 17; D: .; V: TRBV21-1; CDR3: CASSKRGLASNTGELFF
J: TRBJ2-2; length: 15; D: TRBD1; V: TRBV11-2; CDR3: CASSVIMTGTGELFF
J: TRBJ2-5; length: 15; D: TRBD2; V: TRBV7-2; CDR3: CASSQNSGGWETQYF
J: TRBJ1-2; length: 12; D: .; V: TRBV30; CDR3: CAWKSLNYGYTF
J: TRBJ2-3; length: 16; D: .; V: TRBV7-2; CDR3: CASSLGRRAVTDTQYF
J: TRBJ2-5; length: 15; D: TRBD1; V: TRBV27; CDR3: CASRLTGTGGETQYF
J: TRBJ1-2; length: 16; D: TRBD1; V: TRBV9; CDR3: CASSVGPGGRGHGYTF
J: TRBJ2-2; length: 16; D: .; V: TRBV5-4; CDR3: CASSPWASANTGELFF
J: TRBJ2-3; length: 16; D: TRBD2; V: TRBV9; CDR3: CASSVKLAQSTDTQYF
J: TRBJ2-7; length: 12; D: .; V: TRBV6-6; CDR3: CASSPGGLEQYF
J: TRBJ2-3; length: 14; D: TRBD1; V: TRBV18; CDR3: CASSPGQGADTQYF
J: TRBJ1-4; length: 13; D: .; V: TRBV19; CDR3: CASSQVGGEKLFF
J: TRBJ2-5; length: 15; D: .; V: TRBV11-2; CDR3: CASSFQQLGQETQYF
J: TRBJ2-2; length: 17; D: .; V: TRBV19; CDR3: CASSIGRGEPNTGELFF
J: TRBJ2-2; length: 14; D: TRBD1; V: TRBV7-9; CDR3: CASSAGQGYGELFF
J: TRBJ2-3; length: 13; D: TRBD2; V: TRBV27; CDR3: CASRGTIPDTQYF
J: TRBJ2-1; length: 15; D: .; V: TRBV18; CDR3: CASSPESHPRNEQFF
J: TRBJ2-3; length: 10; D: .; V: TRBV29-1; CDR3: CSDSGDTQYF
J: TRBJ2-7; length: 11; D: .; V: TRBV20-1; CDR3: CSVGGRHEQYF
J: TRBJ1-1; length: 12; D: .; V: TRBV19; CDR3: CASKTGGAEAFF
J: TRBJ2-7; length: 14; D: .; V: TRBV6-1; CDR3: CASSPLGRSYEQYF
J: TRBJ2-1; length: 16; D: TRBD2; V: TRBV7-2; CDR3: CASSTPSGGAYNEQFF
J: TRBJ1-5; length: 18; D: TRBD1; V: TRBV7-8; CDR3: CASSSAGGQLNSNQPQHF
J: TRBJ2-7; length: 15; D: TRBD1; V: TRBV2; CDR3: CASSRGQGVPYEQYF
J: .; length: 15; D: .; V: TRBV9; CDR3: CASSALQGASYEQYF
J: TRBJ1-5; length: 17; D: TRBD1; V: TRBV7-2; CDR3: CASRLVMGQGGNQPQHF
J: TRBJ2-3; length: 15; D: TRBD2; V: TRBV27; CDR3: CASSTGGRGTDTQYF
J: TRBJ2-1; length: 17; D: TRBD2; V: TRBV5-6; CDR3: CASSLGRIAGFYNEQFF
J: TRBJ2-3; length: 15; D: TRBD1; V: TRBV27; CDR3: CASSFPRQGGGTQYF
J: TRBJ1-6; length: 17; D: .; V: TRBV28; CDR3: CASSLPGGGPVNSPLHF
J: TRBJ1-5; length: 14; D: .; V: TRBV2; CDR3: CASSDGGPNQPQHF
J: .; length: 13; D: .; V: TRBV7-7; CDR3: CASSLGHGGEQYF
J: TRBJ2-3; length: 15; D: .; V: TRBV9; CDR3: CASSVGQFFTDTQYF
J: TRBJ2-7; length: 13; D: .; V: TRBV18; CDR3: CASSPPQGHEQYF